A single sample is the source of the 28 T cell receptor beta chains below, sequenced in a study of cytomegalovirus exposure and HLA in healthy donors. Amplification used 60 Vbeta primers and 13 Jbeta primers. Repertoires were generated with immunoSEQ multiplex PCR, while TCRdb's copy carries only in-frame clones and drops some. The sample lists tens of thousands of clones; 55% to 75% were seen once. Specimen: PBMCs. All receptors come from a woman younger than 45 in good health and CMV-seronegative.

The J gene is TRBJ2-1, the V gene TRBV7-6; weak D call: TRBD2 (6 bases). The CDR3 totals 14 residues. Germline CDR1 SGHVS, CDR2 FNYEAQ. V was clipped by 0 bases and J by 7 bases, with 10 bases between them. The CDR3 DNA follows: TGTGCCAGCAGCTTAGCGGCGGGGCCTAATGAGCAGTTCTTC. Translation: CASSLAAGPNEQFF.

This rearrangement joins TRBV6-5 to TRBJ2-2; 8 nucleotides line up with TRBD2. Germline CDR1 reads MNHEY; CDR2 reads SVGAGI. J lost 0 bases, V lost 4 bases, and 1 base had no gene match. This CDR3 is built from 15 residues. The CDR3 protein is CASSFSGANTGELFF. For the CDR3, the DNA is TGTGCCAGCAGTTTTAGCGGGGCGAACACCGGGGAGCTGTTTTTT.

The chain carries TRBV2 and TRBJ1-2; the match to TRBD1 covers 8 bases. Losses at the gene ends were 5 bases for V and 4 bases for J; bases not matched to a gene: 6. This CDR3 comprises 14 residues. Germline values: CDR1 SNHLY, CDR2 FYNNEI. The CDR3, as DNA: TGTGCCAGCAGTCGTCAGGGGGCCGGCTATGGCTACACCTTC. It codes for CASSRQGAGYGYTF.

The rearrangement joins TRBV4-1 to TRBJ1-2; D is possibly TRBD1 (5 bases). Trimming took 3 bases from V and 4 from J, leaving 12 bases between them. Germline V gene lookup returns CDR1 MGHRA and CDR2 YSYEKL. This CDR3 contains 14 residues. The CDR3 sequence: CASSQEAGPYGYTF. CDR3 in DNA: TGCGCCAGCAGCCAGGAAGCGGGACCCTATGGCTACACCTTC.

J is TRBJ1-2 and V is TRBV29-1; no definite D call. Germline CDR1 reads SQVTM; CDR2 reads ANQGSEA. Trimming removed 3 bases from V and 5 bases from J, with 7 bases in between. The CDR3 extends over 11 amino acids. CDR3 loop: CSVESVYGYTF. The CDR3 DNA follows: TGCAGCGTTGAGTCCGTATATGGCTACACCTTC.

In nucleotides, the CDR3 is TGTGCCAGGCGGGTGGAACCCTACAATGAGCAGTTCTTC. As protein: CARRVEPYNEQFF. The V gene is TRBV27, the J gene TRBJ2-1, with a weak D call TRBD2 (5 bases). V was clipped by 9 bases and J by 2 bases, with 11 bases between them. The germline V gene has CDR1 MNHEY and CDR2 SMNVEV (reference sequence). This CDR3 is 13 amino acids long.

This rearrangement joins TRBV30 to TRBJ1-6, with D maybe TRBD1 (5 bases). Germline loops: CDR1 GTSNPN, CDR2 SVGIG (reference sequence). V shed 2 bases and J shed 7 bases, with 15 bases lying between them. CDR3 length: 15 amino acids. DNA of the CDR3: TGTGCCTGGAGTAAGGGACTGATGAGAAATTCACCCCTCCACTTT. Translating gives CAWSKGLMRNSPLHF.

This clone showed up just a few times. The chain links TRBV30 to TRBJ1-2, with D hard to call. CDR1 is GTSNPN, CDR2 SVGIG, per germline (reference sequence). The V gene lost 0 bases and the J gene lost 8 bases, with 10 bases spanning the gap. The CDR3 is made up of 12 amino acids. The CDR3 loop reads CAWSVDVGGYTF. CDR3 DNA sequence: TGTGCCTGGAGTGTAGACGTCGGGGGCTACACCTTC.

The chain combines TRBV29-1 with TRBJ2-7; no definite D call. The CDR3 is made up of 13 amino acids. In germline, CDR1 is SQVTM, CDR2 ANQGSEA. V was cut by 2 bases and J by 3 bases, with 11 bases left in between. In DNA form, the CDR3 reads TGCAGCGTTGAAAGTGGCTCCCGCTACGAGCAGTACTTC. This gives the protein CSVESGSRYEQYF.

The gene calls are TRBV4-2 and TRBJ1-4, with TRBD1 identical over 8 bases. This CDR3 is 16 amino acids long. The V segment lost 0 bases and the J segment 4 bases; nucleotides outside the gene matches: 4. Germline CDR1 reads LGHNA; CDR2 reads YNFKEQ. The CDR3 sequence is CASSQDWTGNNEKLFF. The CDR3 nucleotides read TGTGCCAGCAGCCAAGATTGGACAGGGAATAATGAAAAACTGTTTTTT.

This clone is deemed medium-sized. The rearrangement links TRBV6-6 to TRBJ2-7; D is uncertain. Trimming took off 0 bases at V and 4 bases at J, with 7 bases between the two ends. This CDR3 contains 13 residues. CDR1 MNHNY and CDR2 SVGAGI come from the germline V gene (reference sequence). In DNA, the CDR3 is TGTGCCAGCAGTTACTCGACTGAATACGAGCAGTACTTC. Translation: CASSYSTEYEQYF.

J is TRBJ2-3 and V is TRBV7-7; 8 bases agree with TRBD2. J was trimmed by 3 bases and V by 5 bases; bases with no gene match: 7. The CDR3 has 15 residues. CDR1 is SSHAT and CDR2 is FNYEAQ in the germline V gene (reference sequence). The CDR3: CASSVSGSITDTQYF. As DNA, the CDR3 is TGTGCCAGCAGCGTGAGCGGGAGTATAACAGATACGCAGTATTTT.

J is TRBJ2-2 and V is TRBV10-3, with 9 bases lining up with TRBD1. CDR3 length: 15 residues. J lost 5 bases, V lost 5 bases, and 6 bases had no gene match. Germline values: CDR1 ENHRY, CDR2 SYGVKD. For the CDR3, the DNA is TGTGCCATCAGTATCGGGACAGGGCAAACCGGGGAGCTGTTTTTT. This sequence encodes CAISIGTGQTGELFF.

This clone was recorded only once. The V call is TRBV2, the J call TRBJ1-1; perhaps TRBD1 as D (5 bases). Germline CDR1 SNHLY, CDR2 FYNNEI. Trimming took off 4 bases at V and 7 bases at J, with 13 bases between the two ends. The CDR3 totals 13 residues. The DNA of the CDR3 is TGTGCCAGCAGTGCGTTTCCTAGGGGTGAAGCTTTCTTT. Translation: CASSAFPRGEAFF.

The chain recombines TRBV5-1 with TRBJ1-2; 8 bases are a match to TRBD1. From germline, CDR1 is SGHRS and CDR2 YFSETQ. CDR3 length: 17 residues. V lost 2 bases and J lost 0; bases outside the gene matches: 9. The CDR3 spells CASSFLTDRVSNYGYTF. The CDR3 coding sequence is TGCGCCAGCAGCTTCCTGACGGACAGGGTTTCTAACTATGGCTACACCTTC.

The CDR3 sequence is CASSLEGGNYGYTF. CDR3 nucleotides: TGTGCCAGCAGCTTAGAGGGCGGGAACTATGGCTACACCTTC. This rearrangement joins TRBV7-6 to TRBJ1-2, with unresolved D. Germline CDR1 reads SGHVS; CDR2 reads FNYEAQ. CDR3 size: 14 residues. Trimming shortened V by 1 base and J by 2 bases, and 8 bases separated the two germline ends. The variable domain in full, with the rest retrieved from reference TRBV7-6 and TRBJ1-2, is GAGVSQSPRYKVTKRGQDVALRCDPISGHVSLYWYRQALGQGPEFLTYFNYEAQQDKSGLPNDRFSAERPEGSISTLTIQRTEQRDSAMYRCASSLEGGNYGYTFGSGTRLTVV.

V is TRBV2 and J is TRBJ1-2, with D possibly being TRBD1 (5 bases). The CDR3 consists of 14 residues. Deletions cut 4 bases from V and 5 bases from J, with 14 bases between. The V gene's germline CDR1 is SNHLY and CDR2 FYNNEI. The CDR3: CASSGHLDTYGYTF. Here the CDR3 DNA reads TGTGCCAGCAGTGGACACCTGGACACTTATGGCTACACCTTC.

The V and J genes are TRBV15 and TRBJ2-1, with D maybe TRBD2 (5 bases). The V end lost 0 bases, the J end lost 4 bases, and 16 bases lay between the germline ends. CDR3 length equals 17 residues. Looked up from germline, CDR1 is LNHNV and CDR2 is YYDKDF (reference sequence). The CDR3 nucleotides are TGTGCCACCAGCAGAGATGTTTTCGGGGAAGATTACAATGAGCAGTTCTTC. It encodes CATSRDVFGEDYNEQFF.

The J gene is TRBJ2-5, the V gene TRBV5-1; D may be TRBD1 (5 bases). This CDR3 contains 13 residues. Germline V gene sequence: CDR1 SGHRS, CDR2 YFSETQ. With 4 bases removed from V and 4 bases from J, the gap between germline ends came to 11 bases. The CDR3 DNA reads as TGCGCCAGCAGCCCCCGACAGTTAGAGACCCAGTACTTC. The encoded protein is CASSPRQLETQYF.

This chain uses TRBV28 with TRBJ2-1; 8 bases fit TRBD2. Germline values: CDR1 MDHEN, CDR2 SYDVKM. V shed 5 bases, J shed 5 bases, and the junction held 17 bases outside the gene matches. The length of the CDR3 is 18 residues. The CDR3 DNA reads TGTGCCAGCAGTCCCTTTGCTCGGGCGAGCGGGGGAGACAATGAGCAGTTCTTC. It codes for CASSPFARASGGDNEQFF.

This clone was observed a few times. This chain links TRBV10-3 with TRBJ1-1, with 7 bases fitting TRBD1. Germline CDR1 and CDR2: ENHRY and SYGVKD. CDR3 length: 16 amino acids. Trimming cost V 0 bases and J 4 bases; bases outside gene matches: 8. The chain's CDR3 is CAISESIGGWGTEAFF. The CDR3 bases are TGTGCCATCAGTGAGTCAATAGGGGGCTGGGGCACTGAAGCTTTCTTT.

In DNA, the CDR3 is TGTGCCAGCAGGCAGACAGGCACCGATCAGCCCCAGCATTTT. As protein: CASRQTGTDQPQHF. The J gene is TRBJ1-5, the V gene TRBV7-9; a weak D match, TRBD1 (6 bases). Germline lookup yields CDR1 SEHNR and CDR2 FQNEAQ (reference sequence). V was clipped by 6 bases and J by 5 bases, with 14 bases between them. The CDR3 length is 14 residues.

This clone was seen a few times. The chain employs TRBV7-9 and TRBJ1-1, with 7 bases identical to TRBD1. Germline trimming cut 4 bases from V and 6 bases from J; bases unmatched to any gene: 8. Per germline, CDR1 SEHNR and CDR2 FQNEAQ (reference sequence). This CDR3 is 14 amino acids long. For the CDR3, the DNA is TGTGCCAGCAGCTCTCTGCGACAGGGCCCTGAAGCTTTCTTT. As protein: CASSSLRQGPEAFF.

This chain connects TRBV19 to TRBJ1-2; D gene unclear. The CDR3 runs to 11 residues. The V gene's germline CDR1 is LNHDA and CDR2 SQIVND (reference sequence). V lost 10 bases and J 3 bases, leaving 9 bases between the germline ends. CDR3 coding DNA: TGTGCCACCCGGGGTCACTATGGCTACACCTTC. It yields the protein CATRGHYGYTF.

DNA for the CDR3: TGTGCCAGCAGCCCCGAGGTGTCCTACGAGCAGTACTTC. It translates to CASSPEVSYEQYF. The chain recombines TRBV6-5 with TRBJ2-7, with D hard to call. This CDR3 is 13 amino acids long. V was trimmed by 6 bases and J by 1 base, leaving 10 bases between them. From germline, CDR1 is MNHEY and CDR2 SVGAGI.

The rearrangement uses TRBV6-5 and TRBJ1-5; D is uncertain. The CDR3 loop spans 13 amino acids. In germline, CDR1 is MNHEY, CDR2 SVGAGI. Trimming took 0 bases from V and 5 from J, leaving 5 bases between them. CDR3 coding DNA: TGTGCCAGCAGTTACTCGTTAGATCAGCCCCAGCATTTT. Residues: CASSYSLDQPQHF.

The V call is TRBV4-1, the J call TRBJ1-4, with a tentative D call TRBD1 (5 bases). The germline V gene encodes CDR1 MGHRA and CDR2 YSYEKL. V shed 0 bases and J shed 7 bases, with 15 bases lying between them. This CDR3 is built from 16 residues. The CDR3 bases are TGCGCCAGCAGCCAAGACAAGGGACTGAGGCTTGAAAAACTGTTTTTT. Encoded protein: CASSQDKGLRLEKLFF.

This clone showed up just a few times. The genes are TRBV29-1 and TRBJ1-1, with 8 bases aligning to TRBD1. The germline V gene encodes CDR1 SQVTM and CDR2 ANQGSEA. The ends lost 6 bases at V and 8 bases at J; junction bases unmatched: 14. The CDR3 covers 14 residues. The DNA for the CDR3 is TGCAGCGTGGCGGGACAGGTTAACCTTCCAGAAGCTTTCTTT. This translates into CSVAGQVNLPEAFF.